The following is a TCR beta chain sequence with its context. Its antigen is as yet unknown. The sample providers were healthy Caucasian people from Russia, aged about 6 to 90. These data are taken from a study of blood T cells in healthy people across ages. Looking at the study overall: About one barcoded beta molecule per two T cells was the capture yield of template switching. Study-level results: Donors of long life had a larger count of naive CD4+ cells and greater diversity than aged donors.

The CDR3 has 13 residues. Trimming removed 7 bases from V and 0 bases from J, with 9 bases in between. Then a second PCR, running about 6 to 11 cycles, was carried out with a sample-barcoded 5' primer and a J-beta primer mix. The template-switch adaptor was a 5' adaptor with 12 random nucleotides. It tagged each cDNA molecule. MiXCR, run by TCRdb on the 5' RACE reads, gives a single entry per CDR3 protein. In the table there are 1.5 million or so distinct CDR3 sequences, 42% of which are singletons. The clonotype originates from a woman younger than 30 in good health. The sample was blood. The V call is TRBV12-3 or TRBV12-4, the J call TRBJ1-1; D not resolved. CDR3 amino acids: CASIKRMNTEAFF. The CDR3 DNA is TGTGCCAGCATTAAAAGAATGAACACTGAAGCTTTCTTT.